Listed below are T cell receptor beta chains from one sample, sequenced in a study of blood T cells in healthy people across ages. TCRdb re-called the 5' RACE reads with MiXCR, one entry per CDR3 protein. The sample records around 690,000 distinct CDR3 sequences, 58% being singletons. The sequenced material came from blood. The receptors originated from a man aged 55 to 70 in good health. Both conserved end residues are part of each CDR3. The D gene is left open where the match is weak. The size of a clone is reported for some rows only, either as once, few or many, or as a class for expanded clones.

>TRBV21-1|-|once|TRBJ2-7
CAGLAAPYEQYF
TGCGCGGGACTAGCGGCCCCCTACGAGCAGTACTTC
>TRBV15|-|-|TRBJ1-5
CATSRSQDQPQHF
TGTGCCACCAGCAGGTCACAGGATCAGCCCCAGCATTTT
>TRBV7-7|-|few|TRBJ2-5
CASSPDTFETQYF
TGTGCCAGCAGCCCGGACACCTTCGAGACCCAGTACTTC
>TRBV6-2/TRBV6-3|-|-|TRBJ1-5
CASSSGTIKNQPQHF
TGTGCCAGCAGTTCGGGGACAATCAAGAATCAGCCCCAGCATTTT
>TRBV5-1|-|few|TRBJ2-3
CASSSTGQTTDTQYF
TGCGCCAGCAGCTCTACGGGGCAAACCACAGATACGCAGTATTTT
>TRBV12-3/TRBV12-4|TRBD2|-|TRBJ2-5
CASNPPGPTGGETQYF
TGTGCCAGCAACCCGCCGGGGCCCACGGGAGGAGAGACCCAGTACTTC
>TRBV29-1|-|-|TRBJ2-1
CSVEAPGGGGPREQFF
TGCAGCGTTGAAGCCCCTGGTGGAGGGGGACCGAGGGAGCAGTTCTTC
>TRBV6-2/TRBV6-3|-|few|TRBJ2-7
CASRPLGASYNEQYF
TGTGCCAGCAGGCCATTAGGGGCGTCCTACAATGAGCAGTACTTC
>TRBV12-3/TRBV12-4|TRBD2|once|TRBJ2-1
CASSPRGDSYNEQFF
TGTGCCAGCAGTCCGCGGGGGGACTCCTACAATGAGCAGTTCTTC
>TRBV7-2|-|-|TRBJ2-3
CASSLKADTQYF
TGTGCCAGCAGTTTAAAGGCAGATACGCAGTATTTT
>TRBV28|-|many|TRBJ1-6
CASSLQGYNSPLHF
TGTGCCAGCAGTTTACAGGGCTATAATTCACCCCTCCACTTT
>TRBV11-3|TRBD2|-|TRBJ2-1
CASSSLAGATYNEQFF
TGTGCCAGCAGCTCACTAGCGGGGGCCACCTACAATGAGCAGTTCTTC
>TRBV12-3/TRBV12-4|TRBD2|-|TRBJ2-7
CASTQMGGLPSYEQYF
TGTGCCAGCACCCAAATGGGAGGGCTCCCCTCCTACGAGCAGTACTTC
>TRBV29-1|TRBD1|-|TRBJ2-7
CSGGQGPCEQYF
TGCAGCGGGGGACAGGGACCCTGCGAGCAGTACTTC
>TRBV7-2|TRBD2|few|TRBJ2-1
CASSLDLAGVQFF
TGTGCCAGCAGCTTAGACCTAGCGGGGGTTCAGTTCTTC
>TRBV20-1|-|-|TRBJ1-2
CSARNLLRGGYTF
TGCAGTGCTAGAAACCTCCTAAGGGGTGGCTACACCTTC
>TRBV29-1|TRBD2|-|TRBJ2-3
CSVGIAGAGSTDTQYF
TGCAGCGTTGGGATAGCGGGGGCCGGAAGCACAGATACGCAGTATTTT
>TRBV29-1|-|-|TRBJ1-5
CSVCQGNGNQPQHF
TGCAGCGTCTGTCAGGGTAACGGCAATCAGCCCCAGCATTTT
>TRBV20-1|-|-|TRBJ1-2
CSARVGDGYGYTF
TGCAGTGCTAGAGTGGGGGACGGCTATGGCTACACCTTC
>TRBV5-1|-|-|TRBJ2-7
CASSFDGQGLSYEQYF
TGCGCCAGCAGCTTCGACGGGCAGGGGCTATCCTACGAGCAGTACTTC
>TRBV6-1|TRBD1|-|TRBJ2-3
CASSTRTGEDTQYF
TGTGCCAGCAGTACACGGACAGGAGAAGATACGCAGTATTTT
>TRBV3-1|TRBD2|-|TRBJ2-3
CASSPDLAGTDTQYF
TGTGCCAGCAGCCCTGATCTAGCGGGGACAGATACGCAGTATTTT
>TRBV20-1|TRBD1|-|TRBJ1-2
CSASGQGADYGYTF
TGCAGTGCATCCGGACAGGGCGCTGACTATGGCTACACCTTC
>TRBV4-1|-|few|TRBJ2-4
CASSQDRGLDISIQYF
TGCGCCAGCAGCCAAGATAGGGGCCTGGACATTTCCATTCAGTACTTC
>TRBV27|-|-|TRBJ2-1
CASREKNEQFF
TGTGCCAGCAGGGAAAAGAATGAGCAGTTCTTC
>TRBV7-9|TRBD2|-|TRBJ2-1
CASSLGLAATSSYNEQFF
TGTGCCAGCAGCTTAGGACTAGCGGCGACAAGCTCCTACAATGAGCAGTTCTTC
>TRBV7-2|TRBD1|-|TRBJ2-3
CASSQGVTTTDTQYF
TGTGCCAGCAGCCAGGGGGTCACAACCACAGATACGCAGTATTTT